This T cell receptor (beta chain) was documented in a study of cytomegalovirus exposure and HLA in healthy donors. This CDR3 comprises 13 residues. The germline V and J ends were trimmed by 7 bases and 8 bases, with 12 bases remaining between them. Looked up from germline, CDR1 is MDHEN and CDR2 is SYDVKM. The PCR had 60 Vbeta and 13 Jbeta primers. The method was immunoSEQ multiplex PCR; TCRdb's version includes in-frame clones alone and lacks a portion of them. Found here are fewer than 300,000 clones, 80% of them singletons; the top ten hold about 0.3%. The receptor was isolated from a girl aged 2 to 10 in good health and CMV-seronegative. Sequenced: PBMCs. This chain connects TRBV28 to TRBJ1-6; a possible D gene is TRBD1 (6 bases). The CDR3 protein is CASMDSSDSPLHF. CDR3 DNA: TGTGCCAGCATGGACAGTTCGGATTCACCCCTCCACTTT.